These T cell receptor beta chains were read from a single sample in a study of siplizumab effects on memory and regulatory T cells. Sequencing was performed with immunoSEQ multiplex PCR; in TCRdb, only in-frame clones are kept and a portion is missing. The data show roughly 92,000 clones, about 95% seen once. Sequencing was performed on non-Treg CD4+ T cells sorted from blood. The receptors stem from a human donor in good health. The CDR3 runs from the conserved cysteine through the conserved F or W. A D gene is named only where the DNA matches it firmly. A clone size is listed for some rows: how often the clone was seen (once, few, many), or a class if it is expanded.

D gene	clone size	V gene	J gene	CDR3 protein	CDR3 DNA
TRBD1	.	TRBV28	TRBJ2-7	CASSRDRVSYEQYF	TGTGCCAGCAGTAGGGACAGGGTTTCCTACGAGCAGTACTTC
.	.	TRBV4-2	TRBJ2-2	CASSQGTTTNTGELFF	TGTGCCAGCAGCCAAGGGACTACAACGAACACCGGGGAGCTGTTTTTT
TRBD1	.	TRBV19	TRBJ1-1	CASSSTTGAHTEAFF	TGTGCCAGTAGTTCCACGACAGGGGCCCACACTGAAGCTTTCTTT
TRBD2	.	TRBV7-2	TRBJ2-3	CASSLRSGRAHGTDTQYF	TGTGCCAGCAGCTTACGTAGCGGGAGGGCCCATGGCACAGATACGCAGTATTTT
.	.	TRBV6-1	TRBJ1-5	CASSSWGASNQPQHF	TGTGCCAGCAGCTCCTGGGGGGCTAGCAATCAGCCCCAGCATTTT
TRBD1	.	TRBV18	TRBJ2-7	CASSPGTGPYEQYF	TGTGCCAGCTCACCCGGGACAGGCCCCTACGAGCAGTACTTC
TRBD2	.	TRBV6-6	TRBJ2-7	CASRTTSGIYEQYF	TGTGCCAGCAGGACGACTAGCGGAATATACGAGCAGTACTTC
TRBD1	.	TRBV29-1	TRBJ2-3	CSEGQRGTDTQYF	TGCAGCGAGGGACAGAGAGGCACAGATACGCAGTATTTT
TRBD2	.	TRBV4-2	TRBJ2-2	CASSQDRGLAATGELFF	TGTGCCAGCAGCCAAGATCGGGGCCTAGCGGCCACCGGGGAGCTGTTTTTT
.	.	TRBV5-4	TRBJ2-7	CASSLDPSSYEQYF	TGTGCCAGCAGCCTGGATCCGAGCTCCTACGAGCAGTACTTC
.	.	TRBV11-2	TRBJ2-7	CASSLKGLSYEQYF	TGTGCCAGCAGCTTAAAGGGTCTTTCCTACGAGCAGTACTTC
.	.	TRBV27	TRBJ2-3	CASSLQRPTTDTQYF	TGTGCCAGCAGTTTACAAAGACCGACAACAGATACGCAGTATTTT
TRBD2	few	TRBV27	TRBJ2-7	CASSSKIAGGPYEQYF	TGTGCCAGCAGTTCAAAAATAGCGGGAGGGCCCTACGAGCAGTACTTC
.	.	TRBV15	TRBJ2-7	CATSAPTTPPYEQYF	TGTGCCACCTCGGCCCCGACAACTCCACCCTACGAGCAGTACTTC
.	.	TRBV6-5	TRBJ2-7	CASGRDASYEQYF	TGTGCCAGCGGAAGGGACGCTTCCTACGAGCAGTACTTC
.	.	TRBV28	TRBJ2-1	CASIMDTSYNEQFF	TGTGCCAGCATTATGGACACATCCTACAATGAGCAGTTCTTC
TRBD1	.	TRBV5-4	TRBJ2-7	CASSSDRVLYEQYF	TGTGCCAGCAGCTCGGACAGGGTCCTCTACGAGCAGTACTTC
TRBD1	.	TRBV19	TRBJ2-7	CASSIPGQAHYEQYF	TGTGCCAGTAGTATTCCGGGACAGGCCCACTACGAGCAGTACTTC
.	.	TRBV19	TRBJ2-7	CASKQDLSSYEQYF	TGTGCCAGTAAGCAGGACTTAAGCTCCTACGAGCAGTACTTC
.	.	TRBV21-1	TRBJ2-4	CASSKGCDIQYF	TGTGCCAGCAGCAAGGGTTGCGACATTCAGTACTTC
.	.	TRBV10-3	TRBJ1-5	CAISESGGEPQHF	TGTGCCATCAGTGAGTCCGGCGGAGAGCCCCAGCATTTT
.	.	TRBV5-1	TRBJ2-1	CASSLIAAGNEQFF	TGCGCCAGCAGCTTAATAGCGGCCGGCAATGAGCAGTTCTTC
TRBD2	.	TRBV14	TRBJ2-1	CASSQDWGRLAGVEQFF	TGTGCCAGCAGCCAAGATTGGGGTAGGCTAGCGGGGGTTGAGCAGTTCTTC
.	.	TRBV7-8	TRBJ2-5	CASSLVRWLSQETQYF	TGTGCCAGCAGCTTAGTACGGTGGCTTTCTCAAGAGACCCAGTACTTC
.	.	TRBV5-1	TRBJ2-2	CASSPKAVNTGELFF	TGCGCCAGCAGTCCGAAGGCAGTCAACACCGGGGAGCTGTTTTTT
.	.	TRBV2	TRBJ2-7	CASSEGETPLYEQYF	TGTGCCAGCAGTGAGGGGGAGACTCCGTTATACGAGCAGTACTTC
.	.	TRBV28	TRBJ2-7	CASSHTPTQGREQYF	TGTGCCAGCAGCCATACCCCCACACAGGGCCGCGAGCAGTACTTC
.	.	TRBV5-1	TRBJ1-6	CASSTNPGRPSPLHF	TGCGCCAGCAGCACTAACCCGGGACGCCCATCACCCCTCCACTTT
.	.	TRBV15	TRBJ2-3	CATSRVQALRDTQYF	TGTGCCACCAGCAGAGTCCAGGCCCTCCGGGATACGCAGTATTTT
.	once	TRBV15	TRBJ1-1	CATSRVRPANTEAFF	TGTGCCACCAGCAGAGTAAGGCCCGCGAACACTGAAGCTTTCTTT
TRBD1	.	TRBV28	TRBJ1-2	CASRRTGVPMDYGYTF	TGTGCCAGCAGACGTACAGGGGTACCTATGGACTATGGCTACACCTTC
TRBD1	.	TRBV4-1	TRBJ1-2	CASSQDRDRGFYGYTF	TGCGCCAGCAGCCAAGACCGGGACAGGGGTTTCTATGGCTACACCTTC
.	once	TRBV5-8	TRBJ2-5	CASSPLRGGRETQYF	TGTGCCAGCAGCCCCCTAAGGGGGGGTAGGGAGACCCAGTACTTC
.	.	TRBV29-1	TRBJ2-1	CSVEDFRGLSYNEQFF	TGCAGCGTTGAAGATTTCCGTGGGTTATCCTACAATGAGCAGTTCTTC
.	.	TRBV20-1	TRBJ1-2	CSALKQGDYTF	TGCAGTGCTCTGAAACAGGGAGACTACACCTTC
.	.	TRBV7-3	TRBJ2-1	CASSPERAGRNEQFF	TGTGCCAGCAGCCCTGAGCGAGCGGGCAGGAATGAGCAGTTCTTC
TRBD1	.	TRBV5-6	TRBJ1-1	CASSRGTGRDTEAFF	TGTGCCAGCAGCCGGGGGACAGGAAGAGACACTGAAGCTTTCTTT
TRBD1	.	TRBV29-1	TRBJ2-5	CSVQYGTGLQETQYF	TGCAGCGTTCAGTATGGGACAGGTCTCCAAGAGACCCAGTACTTC
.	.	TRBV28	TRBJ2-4	CASSLFRQQQNIQYF	TGTGCCAGCAGTTTGTTCAGACAGCAACAAAACATTCAGTACTTC
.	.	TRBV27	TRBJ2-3	CATLPLFTDTQYF	TGTGCCACCCTCCCCTTATTCACAGATACGCAGTATTTT
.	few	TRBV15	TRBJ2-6	CATSRAGANVLTF	TGTGCCACCAGCAGAGCTGGGGCCAACGTCCTGACTTTC
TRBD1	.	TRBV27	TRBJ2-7	CASRDQDRVGEQYF	TGTGCCAGCAGGGATCAGGACAGGGTAGGCGAGCAGTACTTC
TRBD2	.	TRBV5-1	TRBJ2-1	CASSSSGSGEQFF	TGCGCCAGCAGCTCTAGCGGGAGTGGTGAGCAGTTCTTC
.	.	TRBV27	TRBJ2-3	CASSGPRITDTQYF	TGTGCCAGCAGCGGACCCCGGATCACAGATACGCAGTATTTT
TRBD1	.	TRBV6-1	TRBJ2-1	CASSDRPIPTGDEQFF	TGTGCCAGCAGTGATCGGCCCATCCCGACAGGGGATGAGCAGTTCTTC
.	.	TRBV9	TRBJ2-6	CASSVTILRGAGANVLTF	TGTGCCAGCAGCGTTACAATTCTCAGGGGAGCGGGGGCCAACGTCCTGACTTTC
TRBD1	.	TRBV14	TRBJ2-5	CASSITGGRRQETQYF	TGTGCCAGCAGCATTACAGGGGGCCGTAGGCAAGAGACCCAGTACTTC
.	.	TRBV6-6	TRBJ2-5	CASRGTSKETQYF	TGTGCCAGCAGAGGGACCAGTAAAGAGACCCAGTACTTC
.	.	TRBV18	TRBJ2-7	CASSLGQASEGYEQYF	TGTGCCAGCTCACTGGGGCAGGCCTCGGAGGGCTACGAGCAGTACTTC
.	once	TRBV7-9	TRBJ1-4	CAINIATNEKLFF	TGTGCCATAAACATCGCAACTAATGAAAAACTGTTTTTT
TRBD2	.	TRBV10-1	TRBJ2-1	CASSESLKLAGSSYNEQFF	TGCGCCAGCAGTGAGTCGCTGAAATTAGCGGGGAGCTCCTACAATGAGCAGTTCTTC
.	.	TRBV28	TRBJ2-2	CASSPGHAGTGELFF	TGTGCCAGCAGTCCGGGACACGCAGGGACCGGGGAGCTGTTTTTT
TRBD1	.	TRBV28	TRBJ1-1	CASSDFTGVPEAFF	TGTGCCAGCAGTGACTTCACAGGGGTACCTGAAGCTTTCTTT
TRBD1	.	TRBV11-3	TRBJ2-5	CASSPGQGQETQYF	TGTGCCAGCAGTCCAGGACAGGGCCAAGAGACCCAGTACTTC
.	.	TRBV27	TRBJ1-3	CASSSSRGAPNPGNTIYF	TGTGCCAGCAGTTCGTCGCGGGGGGCTCCTAATCCTGGAAACACCATATATTTT
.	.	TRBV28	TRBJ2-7	CASTPAEGHEQYF	TGTGCCAGCACCCCGGCAGAGGGGCACGAGCAGTACTTC
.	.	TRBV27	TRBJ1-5	CASTTGSNQPQHF	TGTGCCAGCACAACAGGGAGCAATCAGCCCCAGCATTTT
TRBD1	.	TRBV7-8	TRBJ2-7	CASSFGTGISYEQYF	TGTGCCAGCAGCTTTGGGACAGGGATATCCTACGAGCAGTACTTC
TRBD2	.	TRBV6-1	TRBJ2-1	CASSEYAGAISYNEQFF	TGTGCCAGCAGTGAATACGCGGGAGCCATCTCCTACAATGAGCAGTTCTTC